This T cell receptor (beta chain) originates from a study of blood T cell repertoires in COVID-19 (TCRdb year 2020). Context from the whole study: Samples covering the acute and convalescent phases of COVID-19 were provided by collaborators in the United States, Italy and Spain. The prospective study material was composed of cDNA or gDNA derived from T cells, B-cell-depleted T cells, or PBMCs. Deeply sampled blood TCRbeta repertoires from subjects exposed to, actively infected with, or recovered from COVID-19 were included in the dataset. The repertoires were released in a freely available public database intended as a resource for research on the immune response to SARS-CoV-2. The samples were drawn from the first 160 participants of the ongoing ImmuneRACE study and from 1,254 subjects provided by 6 global collaborators. A de-identified subject ID, COVID-19 status, age in years and sex were almost always included in the sample metadata. Where available, HLA class I and class II types were obtained from metadata supplied by the sample provider rather than from assay-based typing. Results and caveats for the whole study, not just this receptor: Clinical and demographic metadata were provided uncurated, with the amount varying by source and participant.

At one collaborating source in Seattle, patients were enrolled during active infection and were followed longitudinally through the course of disease. Collaborating institutions collected whole blood in K2EDTA tubes following their own protocols. For TCRbeta analysis, collaborators shipped samples in one of three forms: frozen whole blood, isolated PBMCs, or DNA extracted from either of those sample types. Points on this clone: It lacks a known antigen. There are no base qualities to consult, and no much larger clone falls within one base.

V is cut back by 0 bases and J by 5 bases, with 4 bases in the junction unmatched. The CDR3 sequence holds 15 residues, the cysteine and phenylalanine included. Only the CDR3 DNA is retained, 45 bases long and in frame from the first base. CDR1 is given as SEHNR and CDR2 as FQNEAQ, both from the germline V gene (reference sequence). TCRbeta CDR3 regions were amplified from genomic DNA using the immunoSEQ Assay, a bias-controlled multiplex PCR. Per the original workflow: The number of nucleated cells in each sample was estimated by amplification of reference gene primers within the assay. To quantify the absolute abundance of each unique TCRbeta CDR3 rearrangement, sequence reads were collapsed and filtered. For each sample, productive Simpson clonality was calculated by taking the square root of Simpson's diversity index across productive rearrangements. TCRdb retrieved this table from immuneACCESS and kept in-frame rearrangements only. Not all clones are present; in checked studies, unresolved V genes account for under half, and no reason is known for the remainder. The V and J calls and the clone size are those of that table, but D and trimming were determined from the DNA. The sample has 400,000 or so clones on record, about 87% of them singletons. 0.65% to 1% of the sample is in the top ten clones.

Recombination linked TRBV7-9 to TRBJ2-1, with TRBD2 matching 7 junction bases. The specimen was peripheral blood. The sequence was collected from a man between 18 and 29 years old with COVID-19, enrolled during active disease. The DNA sequence follows: TGTGCCAGCAGCTTAGCGCTAGCGGAGAACAATGAGCAGTTCTTC. Translated, this is CASSLALAENNEQFF.